The present entry profiles one T cell receptor (beta chain) with its context. Its antigen is as yet unknown. This sample is part of a study of cytomegalovirus exposure and HLA in healthy donors. The trim removed 3 bases at V and 0 bases at J, leaving 11 bases unmatched. The CDR3 extends over 19 amino acids. The germline gives CDR1 SGHAT, CDR2 FQNNGV. General study results and limits: The listing of fewer than 200 TCR beta chains classed them as cytomegalovirus-associated.

In the PCR, 60 Vbeta and 13 Jbeta primers were used. Study processing details: In a later analysis, some 80 million unique TCR beta chains included roughly 11 million shared by two or more donors. The data were produced by immunoSEQ multiplex PCR, yet TCRdb's version contains in-frame clones alone and is incomplete. V, J and clone size reflect that table, while D and trimming were determined from the DNA. The sample records under 150,000 clones, around 84% being singletons. The TCR originated in a boy between 2 and 10 years old in good health and CMV-seronegative. Material: PBMCs. The chain uses TRBV11-2 and TRBJ2-3; 11 bases map to TRBD2. The CDR3 nucleotides read TGTGCCAGCAGCTTCCGGGCGGCTAGCGGGGGGCAGAGCACAGATACGCAGTATTTT. Residues: CASSFRAASGGQSTDTQYF. The full variable domain, its missing parts supplied by reference TRBV11-2 and TRBJ2-3, is EAGVAQSPRYKIIEKRQSVAFWCNPISGHATLYWYQQILGQGPKLLIQFQNNGVVDDSQLPKDRFSAERLKGVDSTLKIQPAKLEDSAVYLCASSFRAASGGQSTDTQYFGPGTRLTVL.